Shown below are 14 T cell receptor beta chains from a single sample sequenced in a study of radiotherapy plus CTLA-4 blockade in lung cancer. Measured with immunoSEQ multiplex PCR; TCRdb has only the in-frame clones, and not every one. In the table there are roughly 42,000 clones, around 63% of which are singletons. Source: peripheral blood, taken from a patient treated with radiotherapy plus ipilimumab. The receptors stem from a human donor with non-small cell lung cancer who had a partial response to radiotherapy plus ipilimumab.

The sample holds one count of this clone. The chain's CDR3 is CASRLLGPYNEQFF. The CDR3 DNA sequence: TGTGCCAGTAGGCTCCTGGGGCCCTACAATGAGCAGTTCTTC. The genes are TRBV19 and TRBJ2-1, with D perhaps matching TRBD1 (5 bases). V lost 6 bases and J 2 bases, leaving 11 bases between the germline ends. Germline V gene sequence: CDR1 LNHDA, CDR2 SQIVND (reference sequence). The CDR3 totals 14 residues.

This clone was detected only once. The chain couples TRBV18 to TRBJ2-1, with 10 bases lining up with TRBD2. CDR3 size: 16 residues. The ends lost 3 bases at V and 7 bases at J; junction bases unmatched: 9. Germline-derived CDR1 and CDR2 are KGHSH and LQKENI. CDR3 in DNA: TGTGCCAGCTCACCCTGGGTAACTAGCGGGAAGAATGAGCAGTTCTTC. Translation: CASSPWVTSGKNEQFF.

The rearrangement links TRBV15 to TRBJ2-3, with D possibly matching TRBD1 (5 bases). Germline V gene sequence: CDR1 LNHNV, CDR2 YYDKDF (reference sequence). There are 17 residues in the CDR3. The V end lost 3 bases, the J end lost 1 base, and 17 bases lay between the germline ends. As DNA, the CDR3 is TGTGCCACCAGCAGGGGGAAGGGTAGGGGTGGCACAGATACGCAGTATTTT. It translates to CATSRGKGRGGTDTQYF.

This clone was detected a few times. The chain has TRBV7-2 and TRBJ2-1; possible D gene TRBD2, 5 bases. The ends were cut back, 4 bases at V and 0 bases at J, with 10 bases in the middle. The CDR3 totals 15 residues. The germline V gene encodes CDR1 SGHTA and CDR2 FQGNSA. The CDR3 bases are TGTGCCAGCAGCTCTAGCCCGGACTCCTACAATGAGCAGTTCTTC. It yields the protein CASSSSPDSYNEQFF.

This clone came up once. V is TRBV28 and J is TRBJ2-1, with 7 bases fitting TRBD2. Germline assignment: CDR1 MDHEN and CDR2 SYDVKM. The CDR3 length is 13 residues. The V gene end was trimmed by 8 bases and the J gene end by 10 bases; junction bases not matched to a gene: 11. DNA for the CDR3: TGTGCCAGCGGGCTAGCGGAACCCAACGAGCAGTTCTTC. Its translation: CASGLAEPNEQFF.

The chain joins TRBV7-2 to TRBJ2-5; maybe TRBD2 (6 bases). The germline CDR1 and CDR2 sequences are SGHTA and FQGNSA. The CDR3 is 15 amino acids. V lost 0 bases and J 2 bases, leaving 10 bases between the germline ends. The CDR3 protein is CASSLAGSGQETQYF. The DNA for the CDR3 is TGTGCCAGCAGCTTAGCGGGTAGCGGACAAGAGACCCAGTACTTC.

The V call is TRBV2, the J call TRBJ2-3; TRBD1 aligns across 8 bases. V lost 3 bases and J lost 8; bases outside the gene matches: 19. CDR1 and CDR2 from the germline V gene are SNHLY and FYNNEI. The CDR3 has 18 residues. Written as DNA, the CDR3 is TGTGCCAGCAGTGACGGGTATGCGGGGACAGGAGGAGGTCGTACGCAGTATTTT. Its protein product is CASSDGYAGTGGGRTQYF.

The genes are TRBV13 and TRBJ1-2, with 8 bases that match TRBD1. J lost 4 bases, V lost 4 bases, and 5 bases had no gene match. The CDR3 spans 14 residues. Germline V CDR1 and CDR2: PRHDT, FYEKMQ (reference sequence). CDR3 amino acids: CASSSYRGTYGYTF. The CDR3 region has the DNA TGTGCCAGCAGCTCCTACAGGGGGACCTATGGCTACACCTTC.

V gene TRBV11-2 combines with J gene TRBJ2-3; the D is unclear. CDR1 is SGHAT, CDR2 FQNNGV, per germline. The CDR3 extends over 13 amino acids. The V end lost 2 bases, the J end lost 8 bases, and 11 bases lay between the germline ends. CDR3 nucleotides: TGTGCCAGCAGCTTACAGGTTTTCAGTACGCAGTATTTT. As protein: CASSLQVFSTQYF. Complete variable domain (other parts from reference TRBV11-2 and TRBJ2-3): EAGVAQSPRYKIIEKRQSVAFWCNPISGHATLYWYQQILGQGPKLLIQFQNNGVVDDSQLPKDRFSAERLKGVDSTLKIQPAKLEDSAVYLCASSLQVFSTQYFGPGTRLTVL.

About this clone: Different DNA sequences within this sample yield the same CDR3. The chain joins TRBV28 to TRBJ1-4, with TRBD1 matching 8 bases. V lost 5 bases, J lost 8 bases, and 7 bases stayed unmatched. This CDR3 is built from 14 residues. Germline V gene lookup returns CDR1 MDHEN and CDR2 SYDVKM. The CDR3 coding sequence is TGTGCCAGCAGTCTCGACAGGGGAAGGGAAAAACTGTTTTTT. Its translation: CASSLDRGREKLFF.

The V and J genes are TRBV19 and TRBJ2-7, with unresolved D. Germline loops: CDR1 LNHDA, CDR2 SQIVND (reference sequence). V was shortened by 6 bases and J by 2 bases, with 8 bases between the two germline ends. This CDR3 contains 12 residues. CDR3 protein: CASRFKTYEQYF. CDR3 bases: TGTGCCAGTAGATTTAAAACCTACGAGCAGTACTTC.

This chain connects TRBV4-2 to TRBJ1-5; D ambiguous. The CDR3 runs to 14 residues. CDR1 is LGHNA and CDR2 is YNFKEQ in the germline V gene. V lost 0 bases, J lost 0 bases, and 3 bases lay in between. This CDR3 is CASSQDSSNQPQHF. DNA for the CDR3: TGTGCCAGCAGCCAAGACAGTAGCAATCAGCCCCAGCATTTT.

This clone was recorded only once. This rearrangement joins TRBV5-4 to TRBJ2-1; tentative D call: TRBD2 (5 bases). V was shortened by 4 bases and J by 2 bases, with 22 bases between the two germline ends. The CDR3 has 18 amino acids. Germline values: CDR1 SGHNT, CDR2 YYREEE (reference sequence). The CDR3 DNA is TGTGCCAGCAGCACCGCCCCGCCTGCTAGCTCAGCCTACAATGAGCAGTTCTTC. Residues: CASSTAPPASSAYNEQFF.

The chain joins TRBV5-1 to TRBJ2-5; 9 bases are shared with TRBD1. The CDR3 has 14 residues. V dropped 4 bases and J dropped 5; count of bases not matched to a gene: 6. The V gene's germline CDR1 is SGHRS and CDR2 YFSETQ. The chain's CDR3 is CASSLQGAGETQYF. The CDR3 DNA follows: TGCGCCAGCAGCCTACAGGGGGCTGGGGAGACCCAGTACTTC.